This T cell receptor beta chain originates from a study of blood T cell repertoires in COVID-19. For the study at large: Spain, Italy and the United States supplied samples that represented acute and convalescent COVID-19. Sources were T cells, B-cell-depleted T cells, or PBMCs; the material itself was cDNA or gDNA.

Authors' processing steps: How many nucleated cells were present was estimated from reference gene primer amplification. The method was immunoSEQ multiplex PCR; TCRdb's version includes in-frame clones alone and lacks a portion of them. Clone size and the V and J calls come from that table; the DNA yielded D and trimming. The sample consists of some 78,000 clones, 87% of them appearing once. Germline assignment: CDR1 KGHDR and CDR2 SFDVKD. J lost 1 base, V lost 11 bases, and 9 bases had no gene match. CDR3 length: 16 residues. The TCR originated in an elderly woman with active or convalescent COVID-19. The rearrangement uses TRBV24-1 and TRBJ2-1; 11 nucleotides line up with TRBD2. Sample: peripheral blood. CDR3 DNA: TGTGCCATAGGGACTAGCGGTATCGGGTCCTACAATGAGCAGTTCTTC. Amino acid sequence: CAIGTSGIGSYNEQFF.